The 15 T cell receptor beta chains below all came from one sample that was sequenced in a study of cytomegalovirus exposure and HLA in healthy donors. PCR amplification relied on 60 Vbeta primers (plus 13 Jbeta primers). Profiled with immunoSEQ multiplex PCR; TCRdb holds only in-frame clones, not every one. The data show 150,000 to 200,000 clones, approximately 79% seen once. Sequenced sample: PBMCs. These receptors all come from a man between 50 and 59 years old in good health and CMV-seropositive.

The chain carries TRBV7-8 and TRBJ2-2; 8 bases are a match to TRBD2. The germline CDR1 and CDR2 sequences are SGHVS and FQNEAQ. V was clipped by 2 bases and J by 1 base; unmatched bases: 9. CDR3 size: 18 residues. The CDR3 is CASSLRRGAGGNTGELFF. Here the CDR3 DNA reads TGTGCCAGCAGCTTAAGGCGAGGCGCGGGGGGGAACACCGGGGAGCTGTTTTTT.

The rearrangement links TRBV9 to TRBJ2-7; 7 positions agree with TRBD2. This CDR3 comprises 14 residues. Germline CDR1 reads SGDLS; CDR2 reads YYNGEE. V shed 3 bases and J 3 bases; nucleotides not matched to a gene: 6. The CDR3 spells CASSGGGTDYEQYF. The CDR3 DNA reads as TGTGCCAGCAGCGGGGGGGGGACCGACTACGAGCAGTACTTC.

The V gene is TRBV5-1, the J gene TRBJ2-1; D is perhaps TRBD2 (6 bases). Germline-derived CDR1 and CDR2 are SGHRS and YFSETQ. The CDR3 loop spans 15 amino acids. Trimming removed 6 bases at V and 7 bases at J, with 20 bases between. CDR3 nucleotide sequence: TGCGCCAGCAAAACCAATACCGGGACTCGGAATGAGCAGTTCTTC. It encodes CASKTNTGTRNEQFF.

This clone has a single count. The chain combines TRBV11-3 with TRBJ2-1; D unresolved. CDR1 SGHNT and CDR2 YENEEA come from the germline V gene. Trimming cost V 2 bases and J 9 bases, with 14 bases left between them. There are 14 residues in the CDR3. CDR3 in amino acids: CASSLSFSGGEQFF. The CDR3 DNA reads as TGTGCCAGCAGCTTATCTTTCAGTGGCGGTGAGCAGTTCTTC.

V and J are TRBV21-1 and TRBJ1-2; the table assigns TRBD1, which was not confirmed against the DNA. TRBV21-1 is termed a pseudogene. The CDR3 covers 17 residues. In DNA, the CDR3 is TGTGCCAGCAGCAAAGTTGAGTGGTCAGGGAACAACTATGGCTACACCTTC. Encoded protein: CASSKVEWSGNNYGYTF.

The chain combines TRBV7-2 with TRBJ2-3; TRBD2 aligns across 11 bases. Trimming removed 1 base from V and 6 bases from J; junction bases left unmatched: 6. Looked up from germline, CDR1 is SGHTA and CDR2 is FQGNSA. This CDR3 spans 16 amino acids. DNA of the CDR3: TGTGCCAGCAGCTTAGGTGTTAGCGGGGGGGCGGATACGCAGTATTTT. Translated, it gives CASSLGVSGGADTQYF.

The chain couples TRBV4-2 to TRBJ1-2, with D unresolved. The V gene's germline CDR1 is LGHNA and CDR2 YNFKEQ. Trimming removed 3 bases at V and 3 bases at J, with 14 bases between. CDR3 length: 15 amino acids. The CDR3 DNA sequence: TGTGCCAGCAGCCAGGCAGGTGAGGGAGACTATGGCTACACCTTC. Translation: CASSQAGEGDYGYTF.

This chain uses TRBV6-1 with TRBJ2-1; 10 bases agree with TRBD1. V lost 3 bases, J lost 7 bases, and 3 bases stayed unmatched. Per germline, CDR1 MNHNS and CDR2 SASEGT. The CDR3 consists of 14 residues. Here the CDR3 reads CASSEGQGRNEQFF. The CDR3, as DNA: TGTGCCAGCAGTGAGGGACAGGGGCGGAATGAGCAGTTCTTC.

This clone was recorded only once. The rearrangement uses TRBV5-1 and TRBJ1-1; 7 bases map to TRBD1. The CDR3 runs 15 residues. The trim removed 1 base at V and 4 bases at J, leaving 7 bases unmatched. Germline V gives CDR1 SGHRS, CDR2 YFSETQ. The CDR3 nucleotides read TGCGCCAGCAGCTTGAGAACAGGGGAATCCACTGAAGCTTTCTTT. Residues: CASSLRTGESTEAFF.

The rearrangement joins TRBV13 to TRBJ1-4, with D possibly matching TRBD1 (6 bases). Germline lookup yields CDR1 PRHDT and CDR2 FYEKMQ (reference sequence). This CDR3 region has 15 residues. V lost 11 bases and J lost 0, with 16 bases in between. The CDR3, as DNA: TGTGCCGGCATGAGGGGGGGAGCAACTAATGAAAAACTGTTTTTT. Translated, it gives CAGMRGGATNEKLFF.

The rearrangement joins TRBV6-1 to TRBJ1-5; 7 positions agree with TRBD1. Germline loops: CDR1 MNHNS, CDR2 SASEGT. The CDR3 contains 15 residues. V shed 4 bases, J shed 4 bases, and the junction held 7 bases outside the gene matches. CDR3 nucleotides: TGTGCCAGCAGTGTCGAGGGGGCGAGTAATCAGCCCCAGCATTTT. This translates into CASSVEGASNQPQHF.

The rearrangement uses TRBV14 and TRBJ1-6; TRBD1 is a possible D gene (6 bases). Trimming cost V 0 bases and J 6 bases, with 6 bases left between them. The CDR3 runs to 14 residues. Looked up from germline, CDR1 is SGHDN and CDR2 is FVKESK. CDR3 sequence (DNA): TGTGCCAGCAGCCAAGACAGGGGTAATTCACCCCTCCACTTT. Encoded protein: CASSQDRGNSPLHF.

The V gene is TRBV15, the J gene TRBJ2-2; D gene unclear. Germline assignment: CDR1 LNHNV and CDR2 YYDKDF (reference sequence). CDR3 length: 15 amino acids. Trimming removed 5 bases from V and 7 bases from J, with 17 bases in between. CDR3 loop: CATSSVSINLGELFF. The CDR3 nucleotides are TGTGCCACCAGCTCGGTTAGCATTAATCTCGGGGAGCTGTTTTTT.

The rearrangement uses TRBV28 and TRBJ1-2; a weak D match, TRBD1 (5 bases). CDR3 size: 14 residues. Germline CDR1 reads MDHEN; CDR2 reads SYDVKM. V was pared by 7 bases and J by 8 bases, with 20 bases between. CDR3 DNA sequence: TGTGCCAGCACCCCGCCGGGACTTCTTGGGGGCTACACCTTC. Translation: CASTPPGLLGGYTF.

This clone was detected a few times. The gene calls are TRBV13 and TRBJ1-4; D call uncertain. This CDR3 region has 14 residues. Trimming pared 2 bases from V and 0 bases from J, leaving 4 bases between. CDR1 and CDR2 from the germline V gene are PRHDT and FYEKMQ (reference sequence). Here the CDR3 reads CASSLRATNEKLFF. DNA of the CDR3: TGTGCCAGCAGCTTACGGGCAACTAATGAAAAACTGTTTTTT.